This T cell receptor (beta chain) emerged from a study of radiotherapy plus CTLA-4 blockade in lung cancer. This CDR3 is built from 14 residues. Germline loops: CDR1 SGHDT, CDR2 YYEEEE. Trimming took off 0 bases at V and 8 bases at J, with 9 bases between the two ends. Here immunoSEQ multiplex PCR was the method, and the copy in TCRdb shows in-frame clones only, minus some. The repertoire includes roughly 120,000 clones, roughly four fifths of them detected once, and less than 4% sits in the top ten. Sequences were derived from peripheral blood, sampled from a patient treated with radiotherapy plus ipilimumab. The rearrangement links TRBV5-6 to TRBJ1-6, with D possibly matching TRBD1 (5 bases). The sequence was collected from a human donor with non-small cell lung cancer that progressed on radiotherapy plus ipilimumab. Some clones in this sample may be carry-over from other donors' samples. CDR3 nucleotide sequence: TGTGCCAGCAGCTTGGGCAGGGTTGATTCACCCCTCCACTTT. The encoded protein is CASSLGRVDSPLHF.